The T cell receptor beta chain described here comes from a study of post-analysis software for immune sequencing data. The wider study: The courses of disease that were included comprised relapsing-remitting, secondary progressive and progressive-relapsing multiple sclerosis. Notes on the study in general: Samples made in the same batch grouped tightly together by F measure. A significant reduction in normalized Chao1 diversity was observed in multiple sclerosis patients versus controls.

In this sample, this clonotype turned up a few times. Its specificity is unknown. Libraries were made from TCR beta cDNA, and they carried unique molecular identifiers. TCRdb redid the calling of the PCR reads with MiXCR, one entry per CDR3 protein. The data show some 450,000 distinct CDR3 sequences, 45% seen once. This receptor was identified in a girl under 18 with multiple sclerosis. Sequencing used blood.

The CDR3 here is CASSDPPYNEQFF. DNA of the CDR3: TGTGCCAGCAGTGACCCGCCCTACAATGAGCAGTTCTTC. The genes are TRBV6-1 and TRBJ2-1; D gene ambiguous. The CDR3 totals 13 residues. Trimming left V 3 bases short and J 2 bases short, with 5 bases between. The germline V gene has CDR1 MNHNS and CDR2 SASEGT.